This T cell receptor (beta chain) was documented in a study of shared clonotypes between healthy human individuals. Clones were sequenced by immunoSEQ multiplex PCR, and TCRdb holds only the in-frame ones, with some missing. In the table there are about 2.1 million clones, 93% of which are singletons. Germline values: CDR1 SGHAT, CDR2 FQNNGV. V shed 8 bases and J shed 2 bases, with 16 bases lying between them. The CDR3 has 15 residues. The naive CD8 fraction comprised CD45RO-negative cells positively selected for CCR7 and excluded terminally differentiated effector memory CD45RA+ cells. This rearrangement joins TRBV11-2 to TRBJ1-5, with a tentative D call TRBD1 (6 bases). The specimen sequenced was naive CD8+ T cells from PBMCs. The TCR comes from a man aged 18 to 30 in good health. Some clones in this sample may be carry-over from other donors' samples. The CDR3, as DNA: TGTGCCAGCTCCTGGGGGGGCCGAGGCAATCAGCCCCAGCATTTT. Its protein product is CASSWGGRGNQPQHF.